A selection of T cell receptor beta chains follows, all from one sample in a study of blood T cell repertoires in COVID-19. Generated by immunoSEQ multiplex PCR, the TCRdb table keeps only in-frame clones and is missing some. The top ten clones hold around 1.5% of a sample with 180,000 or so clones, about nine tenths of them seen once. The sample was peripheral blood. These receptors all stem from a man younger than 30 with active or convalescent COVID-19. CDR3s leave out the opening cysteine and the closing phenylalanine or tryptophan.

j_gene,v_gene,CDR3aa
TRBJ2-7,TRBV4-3,ASSQDYLTVYEQY
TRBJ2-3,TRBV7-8,ASSPRLAGDTDTQY
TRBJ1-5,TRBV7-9,ASSQNGDQPQH
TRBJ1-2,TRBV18,ASSPAGGYGYT
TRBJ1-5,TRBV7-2,ASSQGAGPGGWPQH
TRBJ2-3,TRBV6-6,ASIQRGDTDTQY
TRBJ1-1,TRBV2,ASSDSGVNTEAF
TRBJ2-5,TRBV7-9,ASSLVHLDGFSETQY
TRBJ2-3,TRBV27,ASSGRTSGLTDTQY
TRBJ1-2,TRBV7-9,ASSSRDILFGYT
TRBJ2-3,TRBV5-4,ASSSTGTGSDTQY
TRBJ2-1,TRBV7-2,ASSLAVAHEQF
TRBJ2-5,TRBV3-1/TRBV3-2,ASSLRQSPYQETQY
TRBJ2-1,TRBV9,ASSDGRTSVSNEQF
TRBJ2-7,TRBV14,ASSQAQPGLAGVEQY
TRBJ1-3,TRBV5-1,ASSLDAGGNTIY
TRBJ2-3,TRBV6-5,ASKRSTDTQY
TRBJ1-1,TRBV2,ASSEVVVSGEAF
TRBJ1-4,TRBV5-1,ASSFHRGASEKLF
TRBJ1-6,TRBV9,ASSVAGQGHSPLH
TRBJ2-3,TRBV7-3,ASSLMGGATDTQY
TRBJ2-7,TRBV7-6,ASSFGLGSSYEQY
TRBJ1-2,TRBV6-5,ASSIDRVAYGYT
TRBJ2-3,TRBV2,ASSVGRGGHTDTQY
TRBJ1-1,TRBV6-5,ASGQGVNTEAF
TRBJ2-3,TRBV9,ASSQTGTRDDTQY
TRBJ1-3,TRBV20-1,SWEMGNTIY
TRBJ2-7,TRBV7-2,ASSPQGGRYEQY
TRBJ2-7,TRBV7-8,ASSLVGTGPVN
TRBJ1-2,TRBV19,ASSMDGGDGYT
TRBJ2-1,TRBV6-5,ASTSRQGDNEQF
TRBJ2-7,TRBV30,AVGGTGGGYEQY
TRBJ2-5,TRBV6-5,ASSPGLAEQETQY
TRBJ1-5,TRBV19,ASGGQGQANQPQH
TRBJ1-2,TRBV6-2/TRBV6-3,ASSSRLVEHGYT
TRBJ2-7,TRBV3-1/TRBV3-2,ASSRQLAGGYEQY
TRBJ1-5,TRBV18,ASSGDSTNQPQH
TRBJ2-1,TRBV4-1,ASRPGLAGVVDEQF
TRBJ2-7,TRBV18,ASSPTVASSFEQY
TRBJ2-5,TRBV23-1,ASKRIHVETQY
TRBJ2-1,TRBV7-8,ASSPGLANSYNEQF
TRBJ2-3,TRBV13,ASSLGRAGGISDTQY
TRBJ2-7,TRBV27,ASRSRDRGLDEQY
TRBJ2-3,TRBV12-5,ASGLTWTSGRATSTDTQY
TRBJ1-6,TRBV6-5,ASRTGGWNSPLH
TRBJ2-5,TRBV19,ASSRPSLGETQY
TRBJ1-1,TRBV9,ASSVGQYTEAF
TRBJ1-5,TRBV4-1,ASSQDPGEYSNQPQH
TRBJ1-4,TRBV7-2,ASSLVGGSVEKLF
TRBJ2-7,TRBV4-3,ASSQGQRGAYEQY
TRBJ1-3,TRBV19,ASSIMTASGNTIY